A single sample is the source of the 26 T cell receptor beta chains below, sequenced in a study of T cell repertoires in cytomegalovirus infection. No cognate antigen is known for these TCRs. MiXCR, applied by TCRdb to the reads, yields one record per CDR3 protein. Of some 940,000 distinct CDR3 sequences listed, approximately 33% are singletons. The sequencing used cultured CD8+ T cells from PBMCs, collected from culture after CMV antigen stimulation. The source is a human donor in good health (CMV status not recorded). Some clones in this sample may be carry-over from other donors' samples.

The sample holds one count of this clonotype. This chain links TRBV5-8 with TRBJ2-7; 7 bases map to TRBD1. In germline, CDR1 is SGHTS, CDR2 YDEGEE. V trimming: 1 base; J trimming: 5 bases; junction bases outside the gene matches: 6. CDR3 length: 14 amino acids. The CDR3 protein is CASSLSRGYNEQYV. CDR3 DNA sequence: TGTGCCAGCAGCTTGAGCAGGGGGTATAACGAGCAGTACGTC.

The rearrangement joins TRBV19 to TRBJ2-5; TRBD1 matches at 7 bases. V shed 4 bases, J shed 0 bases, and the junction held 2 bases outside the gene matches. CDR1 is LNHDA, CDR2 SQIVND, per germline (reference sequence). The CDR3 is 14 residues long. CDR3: CASSTGQNQETQYF. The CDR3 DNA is TGTGCCAGTAGTACGGGACAGAACCAAGAGACCCAGTACTTC.

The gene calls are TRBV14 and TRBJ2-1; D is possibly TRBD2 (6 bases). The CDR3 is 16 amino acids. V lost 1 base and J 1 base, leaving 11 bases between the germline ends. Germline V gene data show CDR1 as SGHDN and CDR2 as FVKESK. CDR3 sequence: CASSQAAGQSYNEQFF. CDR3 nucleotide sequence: TGTGCCAGCAGCCAAGCGGCGGGGCAATCCTACAATGAGCAGTTCTTC.

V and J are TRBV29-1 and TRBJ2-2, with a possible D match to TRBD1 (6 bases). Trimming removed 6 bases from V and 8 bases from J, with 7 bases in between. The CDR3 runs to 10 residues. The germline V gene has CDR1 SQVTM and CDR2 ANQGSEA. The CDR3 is CSVGTGELFF. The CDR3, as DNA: TGCAGCGTCGGGACAGGGGAGCTGTTTTTT.

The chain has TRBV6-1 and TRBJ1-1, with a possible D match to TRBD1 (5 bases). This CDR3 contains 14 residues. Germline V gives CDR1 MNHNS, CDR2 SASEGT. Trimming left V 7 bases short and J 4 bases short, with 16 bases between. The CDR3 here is CASKHQGSVTEAFF. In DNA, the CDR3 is TGTGCCAGCAAGCACCAGGGCTCCGTCACTGAAGCTTTCTTT.

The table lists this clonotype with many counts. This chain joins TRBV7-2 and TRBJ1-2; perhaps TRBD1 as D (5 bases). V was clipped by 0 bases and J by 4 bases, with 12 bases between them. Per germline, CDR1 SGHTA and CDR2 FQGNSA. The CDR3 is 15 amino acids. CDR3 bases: TGTGCCAGCAGCTTAGCCCCAGGGTGGACCTATGGCTACACCTTC. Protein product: CASSLAPGWTYGYTF.

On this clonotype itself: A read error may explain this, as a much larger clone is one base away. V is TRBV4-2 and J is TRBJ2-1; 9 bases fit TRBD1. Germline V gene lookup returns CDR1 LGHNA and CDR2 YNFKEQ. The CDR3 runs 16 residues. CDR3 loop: CAGSLTLTGGYNEQFF. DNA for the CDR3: TGTGCCGGCAGCCTAACTCTGACAGGGGGCTACAATGAGCAGTTCTTC.

CDR3 protein: CASSLVAGSDIQYF. In DNA form, the CDR3 reads TGTGCCAGCAGCTTAGTGGCGGGGTCGGACATTCAGTACTTC. The chain has TRBV7-9 and TRBJ2-4; D may be TRBD2 (6 bases). Trimming left V 1 base short and J 8 bases short, with 12 bases between. The CDR3 sequence is 14 residues long. The germline gives CDR1 SEHNR, CDR2 FQNEAQ (reference sequence). The variable domain in full, with the rest retrieved from reference TRBV7-9 and TRBJ2-4, is DTGVSQNPRHKITKRGQNVTFRCDPISEHNRLYWYRQTLGQGPEFLTYFQNEAQLEKSRLLSDRFSAERPKGSFSTLEIQRTEQGDSAMYLCASSLVAGSDIQYFGAGTRLSVL.

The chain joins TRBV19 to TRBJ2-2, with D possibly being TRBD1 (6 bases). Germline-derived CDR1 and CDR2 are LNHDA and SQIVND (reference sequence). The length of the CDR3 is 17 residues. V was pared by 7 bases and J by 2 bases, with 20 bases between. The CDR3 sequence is CASTTIRGGPNTGELFF. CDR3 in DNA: TGTGCCAGTACCACGATTAGAGGGGGACCAAACACCGGGGAGCTGTTTTTT.

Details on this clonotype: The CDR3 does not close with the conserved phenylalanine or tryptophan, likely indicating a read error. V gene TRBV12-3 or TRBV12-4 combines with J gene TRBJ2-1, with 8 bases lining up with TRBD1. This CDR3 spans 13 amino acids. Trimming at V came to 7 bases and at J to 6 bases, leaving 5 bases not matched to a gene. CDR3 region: CASTDRVGNEQFS. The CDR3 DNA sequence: TGTGCCAGCACGGACAGGGTAGGCAATGAGCAGTTCTCC.

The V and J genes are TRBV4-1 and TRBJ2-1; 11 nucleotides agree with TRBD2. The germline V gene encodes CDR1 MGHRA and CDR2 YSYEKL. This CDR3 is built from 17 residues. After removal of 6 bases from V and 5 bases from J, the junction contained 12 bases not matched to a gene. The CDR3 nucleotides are TGCGCCAGCAGGCGGACTAGCGGGTCCACCGTTAACAATGAGCAGTTCTTC. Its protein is CASRRTSGSTVNNEQFF.

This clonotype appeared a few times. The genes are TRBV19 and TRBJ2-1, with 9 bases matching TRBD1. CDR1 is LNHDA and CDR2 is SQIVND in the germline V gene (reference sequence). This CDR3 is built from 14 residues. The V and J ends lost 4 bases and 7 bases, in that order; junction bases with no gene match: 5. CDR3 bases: TGTGCCAGTAGTAAAACAGGGGGCCGGAATGAGCAGTTCTTC. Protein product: CASSKTGGRNEQFF.

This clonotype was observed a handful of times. The chain's CDR3 is CASGPDETQYF. The CDR3 nucleotides read TGTGCTAGTGGCCCCGATGAGACCCAGTACTTC. The J gene is TRBJ2-5, the V gene TRBV12-5; D gene unclear. The germline V and J ends were trimmed by 6 bases and 5 bases, with 7 bases remaining between them. Germline V gene lookup returns CDR1 LGHNT and CDR2 FRNRAP. The CDR3 runs to 11 residues.

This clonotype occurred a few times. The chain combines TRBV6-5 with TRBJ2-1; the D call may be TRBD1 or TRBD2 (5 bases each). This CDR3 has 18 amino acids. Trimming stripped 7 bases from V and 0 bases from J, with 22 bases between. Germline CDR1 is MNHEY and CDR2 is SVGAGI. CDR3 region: CASTPLVGDVSSYNEQFF. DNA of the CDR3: TGTGCCAGCACCCCATTGGTGGGGGACGTTAGCTCCTACAATGAGCAGTTCTTC.

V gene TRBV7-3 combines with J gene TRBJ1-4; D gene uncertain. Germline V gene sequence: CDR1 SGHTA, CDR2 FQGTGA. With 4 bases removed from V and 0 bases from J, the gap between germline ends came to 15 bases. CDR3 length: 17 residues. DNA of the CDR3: TGTGCCAGCAGCTCGGTCGGTCTGTATGCAACTAATGAAAAACTGTTTTTT. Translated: CASSSVGLYATNEKLFF. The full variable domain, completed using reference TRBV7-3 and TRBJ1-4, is GAGVSQTPSNKVTEKGKYVELRCDPISGHTALYWYRQSLGQGPEFLIYFQGTGAADDSGLPNDRFFAVRPEGSVSTLKIQRTERGDSAVYLCASSSVGLYATNEKLFFGSGTQLSVL.

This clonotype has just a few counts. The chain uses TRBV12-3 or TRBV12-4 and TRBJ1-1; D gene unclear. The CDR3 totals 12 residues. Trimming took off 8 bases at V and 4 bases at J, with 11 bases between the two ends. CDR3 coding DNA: TGTGCCAGCGTCCGCGGAGGCACTGAAGCTTTCTTT. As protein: CASVRGGTEAFF.

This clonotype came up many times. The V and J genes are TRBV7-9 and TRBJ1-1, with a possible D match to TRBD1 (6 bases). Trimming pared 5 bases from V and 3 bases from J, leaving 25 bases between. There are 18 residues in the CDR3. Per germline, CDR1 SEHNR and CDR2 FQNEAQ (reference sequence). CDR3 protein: CASSPTEGVLSGYTEAFF. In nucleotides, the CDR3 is TGTGCCAGCAGCCCCACGGAGGGGGTCTTGAGTGGGTACACTGAAGCTTTCTTT.

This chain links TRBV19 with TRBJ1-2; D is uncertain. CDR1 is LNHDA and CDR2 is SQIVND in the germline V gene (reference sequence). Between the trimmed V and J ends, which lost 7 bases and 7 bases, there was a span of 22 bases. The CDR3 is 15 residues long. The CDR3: CASTRRQDTIAGYTF. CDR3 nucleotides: TGTGCCAGTACTCGAAGGCAAGATACAATCGCTGGCTACACCTTC.

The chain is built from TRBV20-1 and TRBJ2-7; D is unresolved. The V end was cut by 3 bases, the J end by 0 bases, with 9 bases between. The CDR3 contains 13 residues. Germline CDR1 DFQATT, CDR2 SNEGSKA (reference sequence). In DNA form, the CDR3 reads TGCAGTGCTAGTGGTGCCAGCTCCTACGAGCAGTACTTC. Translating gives CSASGASSYEQYF.

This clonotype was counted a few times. The CDR3 protein is CASSEFREQYV. In nucleotides, the CDR3 is TGTGCCAGCAGTGAGTTTCGCGAGCAGTACGTC. The rearrangement joins TRBV2 to TRBJ2-7; D gene unclear. V lost 3 bases to trimming and J lost 6 bases, with 6 bases between them. CDR1 is SNHLY and CDR2 is FYNNEI in the germline V gene. The CDR3 is made up of 11 amino acids.

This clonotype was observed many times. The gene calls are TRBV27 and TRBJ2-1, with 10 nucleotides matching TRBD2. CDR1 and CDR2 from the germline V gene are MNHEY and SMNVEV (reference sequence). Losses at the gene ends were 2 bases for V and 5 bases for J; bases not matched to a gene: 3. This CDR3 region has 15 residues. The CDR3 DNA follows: TGTGCCAGCAGTTTAGGAGCGGGGGGGGACAATGAGCAGTTCTTC. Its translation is CASSLGAGGDNEQFF.

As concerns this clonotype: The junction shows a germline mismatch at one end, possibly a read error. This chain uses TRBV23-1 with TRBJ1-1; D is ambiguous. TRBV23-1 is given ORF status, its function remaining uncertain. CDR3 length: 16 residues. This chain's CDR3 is CASSQPPTMMETEAFF. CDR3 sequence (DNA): TGTGCCAGCAGTCAGCCACCTACCATGATGGAGACTGAAGCTTTCTTT.

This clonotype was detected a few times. In nucleotides, the CDR3 is TGTGCCGCCGCAGGGGCCACCTACGAGCAGTACTTC. It yields the protein CAAAGATYEQYF. The rearrangement uses TRBV2 and TRBJ2-7, with D possibly being TRBD1 (6 bases). CDR1 SNHLY and CDR2 FYNNEI come from the germline V gene. This CDR3 comprises 12 residues. V lost 11 bases and J lost 2, with 13 bases in between.

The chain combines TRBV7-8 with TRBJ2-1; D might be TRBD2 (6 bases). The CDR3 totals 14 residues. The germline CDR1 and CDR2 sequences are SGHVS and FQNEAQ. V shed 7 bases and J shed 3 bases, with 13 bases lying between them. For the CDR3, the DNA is TGTGCCAGCACCCCGGGAGACGGCTACAATGAGCAGTTCTTC. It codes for CASTPGDGYNEQFF.

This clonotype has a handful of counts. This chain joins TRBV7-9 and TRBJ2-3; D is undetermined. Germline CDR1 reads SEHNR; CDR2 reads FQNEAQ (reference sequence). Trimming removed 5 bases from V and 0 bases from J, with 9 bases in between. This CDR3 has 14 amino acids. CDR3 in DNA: TGTGCCAGCAGCCCCCCCAGAAGCACAGATACGCAGTATTTT. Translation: CASSPPRSTDTQYF. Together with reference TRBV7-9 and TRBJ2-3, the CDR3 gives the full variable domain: DTGVSQNPRHKITKRGQNVTFRCDPISEHNRLYWYRQTLGQGPEFLTYFQNEAQLEKSRLLSDRFSAERPKGSFSTLEIQRTEQGDSAMYLCASSPPRSTDTQYFGPGTRLTVL.

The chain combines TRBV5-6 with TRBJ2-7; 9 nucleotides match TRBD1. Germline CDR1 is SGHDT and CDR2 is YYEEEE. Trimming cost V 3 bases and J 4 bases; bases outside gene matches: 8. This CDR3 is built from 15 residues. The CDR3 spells CASSSHRGHGYEQYF. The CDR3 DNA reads TGTGCCAGCAGCTCGCACAGGGGGCATGGGTACGAGCAGTACTTC.